This T cell receptor (beta chain) was observed in a study of shared clonotypes between healthy human individuals. Overall study results and limits: Generation of non-shared clonotypes was less probable than generation of clonotypes shared by all four donors. With a few donors compared, roughly 5% of naive CD4 clonotypes were shared.

Profiled with immunoSEQ multiplex PCR; TCRdb holds only in-frame clones, not every one. The sample gives roughly 2,300,000 clones, less than 95% of which show up once; around 0.35% is in the top ten. Germline CDR1 and CDR2: SGHVS and FNYEAQ. Trimming stripped 2 bases from V and 2 bases from J, with 7 bases between. The CDR3 is made up of 13 amino acids. About this clone: What it binds is unknown.

Specimen: naive CD4+ T cells from PBMCs. Specified subset: CD45RA+ positively selected. This clonotype originated in a man in his late teens or twenties in good health. Some clones in this sample may be carry-over from other donors' samples. The chain carries TRBV7-6 and TRBJ2-7; D gene ambiguous. This chain's CDR3 is CASSLTQTYEQYF. The CDR3 nucleotides are TGTGCCAGCAGCTTAACACAAACCTACGAGCAGTACTTC.